One and the same sample provided the 17 T cell receptor beta chains below, sequenced in a study of graft-versus-host responses after intestinal transplantation. The antigens of these receptors remain unknown. Using immunoSEQ multiplex PCR, the repertoire was profiled, and TCRdb retains in-frame clones only, with some absent. The sample has some 120,000 clones; just over 90% are singletons. The material was unstimulated CD4+ T cells sorted from spleen or lymph node cells, obtained before transplant. These receptors all come from a human donor who was the organ donor for an intestinal transplant.

V and J are TRBV5-1 and TRBJ1-5; D not certain. CDR1 and CDR2 from the germline V gene are SGHRS and YFSETQ. V was clipped by 3 bases and J by 2 bases, with 15 bases between them. The CDR3 is made up of 16 amino acids. CDR3 protein: CASSSRTTLGNQPQHF. The CDR3 coding sequence is TGCGCCAGCAGCTCCCGTACGACGCTGGGCAATCAGCCCCAGCATTTT. Combining the CDR3 with reference TRBV5-1 and TRBJ1-5 gives the whole variable domain KAGVTQTPRYLIKTRGQQVTLSCSPISGHRSVSWYQQTPGQGLQFLFEYFSETQRNKGNFPGRFSGRQFSNSRSEMNVSTLELGDSALYLCASSSRTTLGNQPQHFGDGTRLSIL.

V is TRBV6-5 and J is TRBJ2-5; D remains unclear. Germline values: CDR1 MNHEY, CDR2 SVGAGI. The CDR3 sequence is 12 residues long. Trimming cost V 5 bases and J 4 bases, with 8 bases left between them. CDR3 region: CASSQVGETQYF. For the CDR3, the DNA is TGTGCCAGCAGTCAGGTAGGAGAGACCCAGTACTTC.

This clone was observed a few times. The rearrangement uses TRBV10-3 and TRBJ2-2; TRBD1 or TRBD2 may be the D gene (5 bases each). The length of the CDR3 is 14 residues. The V gene lost 5 bases and the J gene lost 4 bases, with 11 bases spanning the gap. Germline assignment: CDR1 ENHRY and CDR2 SYGVKD. CDR3 amino acids: CAISRGEGTGELFF. DNA for the CDR3: TGTGCCATCAGTAGGGGTGAGGGCACCGGGGAGCTGTTTTTT.

The chain joins TRBV19 to TRBJ2-2; 8 bases agree with TRBD2. The CDR3 runs 15 residues. The V and J ends lost 5 bases and 5 bases, in that order; junction bases with no gene match: 7. Germline assignment: CDR1 LNHDA and CDR2 SQIVND (reference sequence). In DNA, the CDR3 is TGTGCCAGTAGTTCCATAGCGGGAAGAACCGGGGAGCTGTTTTTT. This translates into CASSSIAGRTGELFF.

The rearrangement links TRBV19 to TRBJ1-5, with D maybe TRBD1 (6 bases). Looked up from germline, CDR1 is LNHDA and CDR2 is SQIVND (reference sequence). The CDR3 has 14 residues. Trimming removed 4 bases from V and 6 bases from J, with 13 bases in between. The CDR3 reads CASSTPAGAQPQHF. The CDR3 region has the DNA TGTGCCAGTAGTACCCCTGCAGGGGCTCAGCCCCAGCATTTT.

The sample holds one count of this clone. This sample also contains other DNA sequences that code for the same CDR3. The chain employs TRBV6-4 and TRBJ2-2, with D unclear. The CDR3 contains 14 residues. Trimming pared 4 bases from V and 5 bases from J, leaving 11 bases between. In germline, CDR1 is MRHNA, CDR2 SNTAGT. The CDR3 is CASSVELHTGELFF. The CDR3 bases are TGTGCCAGCAGTGTAGAACTTCATACCGGGGAGCTGTTTTTT.

The rearrangement joins TRBV5-1 to TRBJ2-1; 9 nucleotides line up with TRBD2. The trim removed 3 bases at V and 5 bases at J, leaving 9 bases unmatched. Germline V gene lookup returns CDR1 SGHRS and CDR2 YFSETQ. This CDR3 is built from 16 residues. In DNA, the CDR3 is TGCGCCAGCAGCTCCGAGGTTGGACTAGCGAACAATGAGCAGTTCTTC. Translating gives CASSSEVGLANNEQFF.

The V and J genes are TRBV7-9 and TRBJ2-1; D unresolved. Trimming removed 1 base from V and 4 bases from J, with 8 bases in between. The CDR3 consists of 14 residues. Germline-derived CDR1 and CDR2 are SEHNR and FQNEAQ (reference sequence). As DNA, the CDR3 is TGTGCCAGCAGCTTAGGCGTGGGGTACAATGAGCAGTTCTTC. Protein product: CASSLGVGYNEQFF.

The chain couples TRBV28 to TRBJ2-3; TRBD2 might be the D (6 bases). Trimming stripped 6 bases from V and 5 bases from J, with 18 bases between. CDR1 is MDHEN and CDR2 is SYDVKM in the germline V gene. There are 15 residues in the CDR3. The CDR3 sequence is CASSPRLVLGDTQYF. The CDR3 DNA reads TGTGCCAGCAGCCCTAGACTAGTATTGGGAGATACGCAGTATTTT.

CDR3 region: CASSPASPVTEAFF. The CDR3 region has the DNA TGTGCCAGCTCACCCGCGTCTCCTGTCACTGAAGCTTTCTTT. The J gene is TRBJ1-1, the V gene TRBV18, with D uncertain. Germline loops: CDR1 KGHSH, CDR2 LQKENI. V lost 3 bases and J 4 bases, leaving 12 bases between the germline ends. The CDR3 extends over 14 amino acids. Supplemented by reference TRBV18 and TRBJ1-1, the full variable domain reads NAGVMQNPRHLVRRRGQEARLRCSPMKGHSHVYWYRQLPEEGLKFMVYLQKENIIDESGMPKERFSAEFPKEGPSILRIQQVVRGDSAAYFCASSPASPVTEAFFGQGTRLTVV.

The chain couples TRBV5-4 to TRBJ2-3; maybe TRBD1 (5 bases). This CDR3 has 14 amino acids. V lost 2 bases, J lost 2 bases, and 9 bases lay in between. Germline CDR1 reads SGHNT; CDR2 reads YYREEE (reference sequence). The CDR3, as DNA: TGTGCCAGCAGCTTAGGGGTCCCCACAGATACGCAGTATTTT. Amino acid sequence: CASSLGVPTDTQYF.

The chain is built from TRBV7-2 and TRBJ2-2; 8 nucleotides line up with TRBD2. V was pared by 4 bases and J by 5 bases, with 9 bases of the junction left unmatched. Germline CDR1 and CDR2: SGHTA and FQGNSA. The CDR3 is 16 residues long. The CDR3 region is CASSSSVAGLTGELFF. In nucleotides, the CDR3 is TGTGCCAGCAGCTCATCGGTAGCGGGACTTACCGGGGAGCTGTTTTTT.

The DNA of the CDR3 is TGTGCCAGTCGTAGCGACCCCCTCTACGAGCAGTACTTC. This sequence encodes CASRSDPLYEQYF. The chain employs TRBV27 and TRBJ2-7; tentatively, D is TRBD2 (5 bases). V dropped 9 bases and J dropped 3 bases, with 15 bases sitting between them. Germline values: CDR1 MNHEY, CDR2 SMNVEV (reference sequence). The CDR3 spans 13 residues.

In this sample, this clone turned up once. The genes are TRBV6-1 and TRBJ2-5, with 8 positions matching TRBD2. J gave up 5 bases and V 4 bases, and 9 bases lay outside the gene matches. The length of the CDR3 is 15 residues. Per the germline V gene, CDR1 is MNHNS and CDR2 is SASEGT. Written as DNA, the CDR3 is TGTGCCAGCAGTGGGCACGGGGGGGGCGGGGAGACCCAGTACTTC. It codes for CASSGHGGGGETQYF.

This sequence joins TRBV9 and TRBJ2-1, with TRBD2 matching 8 bases. The germline V gene encodes CDR1 SGDLS and CDR2 YYNGEE. The length of the CDR3 is 16 residues. Trimming at V came to 1 base and at J to 2 bases, leaving 5 bases not matched to a gene. The DNA of the CDR3 is TGTGCCAGCAGCGTAAGCGGGGGACCGACCTACAATGAGCAGTTCTTC. Protein product: CASSVSGGPTYNEQFF.

The CDR3, as DNA: TGTGCCAGCAGCTTAAGGTTGGAGCGGGGATCCTACGAGCAGTACTTC. Translating gives CASSLRLERGSYEQYF. The genes are TRBV7-2 and TRBJ2-7; the match to TRBD2 covers 7 bases. V trimming: 2 bases; J trimming: 1 base; junction bases outside the gene matches: 8. The CDR3 spans 16 residues. CDR1 is SGHTA, CDR2 FQGNSA, per germline.

This sequence joins TRBV6-5 and TRBJ1-2, with 8 bases aligning to TRBD1. The CDR3 is 13 amino acids. Germline trimming cut 5 bases from V and 8 bases from J; bases unmatched to any gene: 7. Germline V CDR1 and CDR2: MNHEY, SVGAGI. In nucleotides, the CDR3 is TGTGCCAGCAGTCCCGGACAGGGTAGCGGCTACACCTTC. The encoded protein is CASSPGQGSGYTF.